This T cell receptor beta chain comes out of a study of shared clonotypes between healthy human individuals. As regards this clone: The antigen is not known.

Unmatched junction bases numbered 16, after V lost 7 bases and J lost 4 bases. The CDR3 runs 17 residues. The germline V gene encodes CDR1 SNHLY and CDR2 FYNNEI. Study-level findings and limits: Specimens sampled were limited to blood, with tissue repertoires likely differing. Donors were few, which limited the genetic and exposure-history diversity represented.

CD45RO-negative, CCR7-positively selected cells formed the naive CD8 fraction, excluding terminally differentiated effector memory CD45RA+ cells. Execution of the assay was at deep level. Here immunoSEQ multiplex PCR was the method, and the copy in TCRdb shows in-frame clones only, minus some. The data show 800,000 to 950,000 clones, just over 95% seen once. The chain recombines TRBV2 with TRBJ1-5; 7 bases align to TRBD1. This TCR was sampled from a man younger than 45 in good health. The sequenced sample consisted of naive CD8+ T cells sorted from blood. CDR3 in amino acids: CASTGGFQGGWNQPQHF. DNA for the CDR3: TGTGCCAGCACTGGGGGCTTTCAGGGGGGATGGAATCAGCCCCAGCATTTT.